This T cell receptor beta chain comes out of a study of control samples from healthy donors and cancer patients. This CDR3 is built from 16 residues. Germline loops: CDR1 SNHLY, CDR2 FYNNEI. The V and J ends lost 6 bases and 7 bases, in that order; junction bases with no gene match: 12. The data were produced by immunoSEQ multiplex PCR, yet TCRdb's version contains in-frame clones alone and is incomplete. The sample has over 15,000 clones; 85% to 90% are singletons. The TCR originated in a woman aged 70-85 years with colorectal cancer. The rearrangement joins TRBV2 to TRBJ1-3, with TRBD1 matching over 10 bases. Sequenced sample: PBMCs. CDR3 residues: CASSAAGDRGSNTIYF. CDR3 nucleotides: TGTGCCAGCAGCGCAGCTGGGGACAGGGGTTCTAACACCATATATTTT.